This T cell receptor (beta chain) was sequenced for a study of T cell responses to AZD1222 COVID-19 vaccine. In the study overall: Pooled together were second doses at about 4 or about 12 weeks. General study findings and limits: Vaccination with two AZD1222 doses was followed by a rise in Spike-specific TCR breadth and depth. Donors were mostly white British, more females; clonal diversity possibly underestimated. Baseline seropositivity occurred in only six or seven AZD1222 recipients.

Some clones are missing from TCRdb's copy, which holds only in-frame ones; the method was immunoSEQ multiplex PCR. The sample includes around 84,000 clones, 88% of them seen just once. CDR1 SGHTS and CDR2 YDEGEE come from the germline V gene. The CDR3 sequence is 15 residues long. V gave up 4 bases and J gave up 7 bases, with 20 bases separating them. With regard to this clone: Its specificity is unknown.

The sequence derives from an adult in good health. The chain uses TRBV5-8 and TRBJ1-2; a weak D match, TRBD1 (5 bases). This specimen consisted of peripheral blood, obtained on day 0 of AZD1222 vaccination. Here the CDR3 DNA reads TGTGCCAGCAGCCTGTATACAGGAGGGAAGGGTGGCTACACCTTC. Its protein product is CASSLYTGGKGGYTF.